Listed below are T cell receptor beta chains from one sample, sequenced in a study of Ad26.COV2.S vaccination and SARS-CoV-2 variants. Only in-frame clones appear in the TCRdb table, and some are missing; sequencing was by immunoSEQ multiplex PCR. The table records around 270,000 clones, around 90% of them present only once. The sequences come from peripheral blood, collected in a trial of Ad26.COV2.S vaccine versus placebo. These TCRs come from a person between 18 and 65 years old who received the Ad26.COV2.S COVID-19 vaccine or a placebo. Each CDR3 is given with its conserved first and last residue. Fields, in order: V gene, J gene, D gene, clone size, CDR3 protein, CDR3 DNA. A D gene is named only where the DNA matches it firmly. Size is stated for part of the rows, as once, few or many counts, or as a class when the clone is expanded.

v_gene: TRBV27
j_gene: TRBJ2-7
d_gene: NA
abundance: NA
CDR3aa: CASSPAGTPTSYEQYF
CDR3nt: TGTGCCAGCAGTCCAGCCGGGACACCGACCTCCTACGAGCAGTACTTC

v_gene: TRBV5-1
j_gene: TRBJ2-2
d_gene: NA
abundance: NA
CDR3aa: CASSFYQGGTGELFF
CDR3nt: TGCGCCAGCAGCTTTTATCAGGGGGGCACCGGGGAGCTGTTTTTT

v_gene: TRBV10-3
j_gene: TRBJ2-2
d_gene: NA
abundance: NA
CDR3aa: CAISEGTGELFF
CDR3nt: TGTGCCATCAGTGAAGGTACCGGGGAGCTGTTTTTT

v_gene: TRBV9
j_gene: TRBJ2-7
d_gene: NA
abundance: NA
CDR3aa: CASSGAVGHQYEQYF
CDR3nt: TGTGCCAGCAGCGGCGCTGTTGGACACCAATACGAGCAGTACTTC

v_gene: TRBV9
j_gene: TRBJ1-3
d_gene: NA
abundance: NA
CDR3aa: CASSVESSGNTIYF
CDR3nt: TGTGCCAGCAGCGTAGAAAGCTCTGGAAACACCATATATTTT

v_gene: TRBV7-2
j_gene: TRBJ2-1
d_gene: NA
abundance: NA
CDR3aa: CASSRGRDNEQFF
CDR3nt: TGTGCCAGCAGCCGAGGGCGGGACAATGAGCAGTTCTTC

v_gene: TRBV7-9
j_gene: TRBJ2-1
d_gene: NA
abundance: NA
CDR3aa: CASSLAVEQFF
CDR3nt: TGTGCCAGCAGCTTAGCGGTTGAGCAGTTCTTC

v_gene: TRBV10-3
j_gene: TRBJ1-2
d_gene: TRBD1
abundance: NA
CDR3aa: CAITDRGVDGYTF
CDR3nt: TGTGCCATCACCGACAGGGGGGTCGATGGCTACACCTTC

v_gene: TRBV19
j_gene: TRBJ2-2
d_gene: TRBD1
abundance: NA
CDR3aa: CASSRQGPVSYTGELFF
CDR3nt: TGTGCCAGTAGTAGACAGGGCCCCGTGTCCTACACCGGGGAGCTGTTTTTT

v_gene: TRBV7-9
j_gene: TRBJ2-5
d_gene: TRBD1
abundance: NA
CDR3aa: CASRQTGEETQYF
CDR3nt: TGTGCCAGCAGGCAGACAGGGGAAGAGACCCAGTACTTC

v_gene: TRBV27
j_gene: TRBJ1-5
d_gene: TRBD1
abundance: NA
CDR3aa: CASRPGQSSNQPQHF
CDR3nt: TGTGCCAGCAGACCGGGACAGAGTAGCAATCAGCCCCAGCATTTT

v_gene: TRBV21-1
j_gene: TRBJ1-2
d_gene: NA
abundance: NA
CDR3aa: CARRRQVFYGYTF
CDR3nt: TGTGCCAGACGGAGGCAGGTCTTCTATGGCTACACCTTC

v_gene: TRBV10-3
j_gene: TRBJ1-2
d_gene: NA
abundance: NA
CDR3aa: CAIRESGANYGYTF
CDR3nt: TGTGCCATCAGGGAAAGCGGGGCTAACTATGGCTACACCTTC

v_gene: TRBV10-3
j_gene: TRBJ1-4
d_gene: TRBD1
abundance: NA
CDR3aa: CATLRDSLNEKLFF
CDR3nt: TGTGCCACCCTCCGGGACAGCCTTAATGAAAAACTGTTTTTT

v_gene: TRBV20-1
j_gene: TRBJ2-7
d_gene: NA
abundance: NA
CDR3aa: CSASRSYEQYF
CDR3nt: TGCAGTGCTAGCCGGTCCTACGAGCAGTACTTC

v_gene: TRBV18
j_gene: TRBJ2-2
d_gene: TRBD1
abundance: NA
CDR3aa: CASSSSFNRGPSGELFF
CDR3nt: TGTGCCAGCTCAAGCTCCTTTAACAGGGGTCCCAGCGGGGAGCTGTTTTTT

v_gene: TRBV9
j_gene: TRBJ2-5
d_gene: NA
abundance: NA
CDR3aa: CASSAPRGQETQYF
CDR3nt: TGTGCCAGCAGCGCCCCCAGGGGTCAAGAGACCCAGTACTTC

v_gene: TRBV4-3
j_gene: TRBJ2-5
d_gene: NA
abundance: NA
CDR3aa: CASSQELGGAATQYF
CDR3nt: TGCGCCAGCAGCCAAGAACTAGGGGGGGCAGCCACCCAGTACTTC

v_gene: TRBV5-5
j_gene: TRBJ1-3
d_gene: NA
abundance: NA
CDR3aa: CASSLRVQTTTGNTIYF
CDR3nt: TGTGCCAGCAGCTTGAGGGTACAGACAACGACGGGAAACACCATATATTTT

v_gene: TRBV30
j_gene: TRBJ1-1
d_gene: NA
abundance: NA
CDR3aa: CAFEAVGGAEAFF
CDR3nt: TGTGCCTTCGAAGCAGTAGGTGGTGCTGAAGCTTTCTTT

v_gene: TRBV5-1
j_gene: TRBJ1-6
d_gene: NA
abundance: NA
CDR3aa: CASSLGFDSSPLHF
CDR3nt: TGCGCCAGCAGCTTAGGTTTCGATAGTTCACCCCTCCACTTT

v_gene: TRBV4-1
j_gene: TRBJ2-7
d_gene: TRBD1
abundance: NA
CDR3aa: CASSRTGTGFDEQYF
CDR3nt: TGCGCCAGCAGCCGAACCGGGACAGGGTTCGACGAGCAGTACTTC

v_gene: TRBV5-1
j_gene: TRBJ2-1
d_gene: NA
abundance: NA
CDR3aa: CASSLAAGGYNEQFF
CDR3nt: TGCGCCAGCAGCTTGGCGGCAGGGGGGTACAATGAGCAGTTCTTC

v_gene: TRBV18
j_gene: TRBJ2-7
d_gene: TRBD2
abundance: NA
CDR3aa: CASSPSGTSREQYF
CDR3nt: TGTGCCAGCTCACCTTCCGGGACTAGCAGGGAGCAGTACTTC

v_gene: TRBV6-1
j_gene: TRBJ1-4
d_gene: NA
abundance: NA
CDR3aa: CASSEIRDNEKLFF
CDR3nt: TGTGCCAGCAGTGAAATCAGAGATAATGAAAAACTGTTTTTT

v_gene: TRBV27
j_gene: TRBJ2-3
d_gene: TRBD2
abundance: NA
CDR3aa: CASSLNGGGEKDTQYF
CDR3nt: TGTGCCAGCAGTTTGAATGGCGGGGGAGAGAAAGATACGCAGTATTTT

v_gene: TRBV4-1
j_gene: TRBJ1-2
d_gene: NA
abundance: NA
CDR3aa: CASSQHDRSYGYTF
CDR3nt: TGCGCCAGCAGCCAACATGACAGGTCCTATGGCTACACCTTC

v_gene: TRBV2
j_gene: TRBJ1-2
d_gene: NA
abundance: NA
CDR3aa: CASSAGYLNYGYTF
CDR3nt: TGTGCCAGCAGTGCAGGGTACCTTAACTATGGCTACACCTTC

v_gene: TRBV7-9
j_gene: TRBJ2-5
d_gene: NA
abundance: NA
CDR3aa: CASSYPPEGETQYF
CDR3nt: TGTGCCAGCAGCTACCCCCCGGAGGGAGAGACCCAGTACTTC

v_gene: TRBV24-1
j_gene: TRBJ2-3
d_gene: NA
abundance: few
CDR3aa: CATRQGDTQYF
CDR3nt: TGTGCCACCAGACAGGGAGATACGCAGTATTTT

v_gene: TRBV7-2
j_gene: TRBJ2-5
d_gene: NA
abundance: NA
CDR3aa: CASSFGFGQETQYF
CDR3nt: TGTGCCAGCAGCTTCGGATTTGGCCAAGAGACCCAGTACTTC

v_gene: TRBV5-1
j_gene: TRBJ2-6
d_gene: NA
abundance: NA
CDR3aa: CASSQSGGEDSGANVLTF
CDR3nt: TGCGCCAGCAGCCAGTCGGGCGGGGAAGATTCTGGGGCCAACGTCCTGACTTTC

v_gene: TRBV7-3
j_gene: TRBJ2-2
d_gene: NA
abundance: NA
CDR3aa: CASSSNGNTGELFF
CDR3nt: TGTGCCAGCAGCTCAAACGGGAACACCGGGGAGCTGTTTTTT

v_gene: TRBV5-5
j_gene: TRBJ2-3
d_gene: NA
abundance: NA
CDR3aa: CASSLKRGTDTQYF
CDR3nt: TGTGCCAGCAGCTTGAAGAGGGGCACAGATACGCAGTATTTT

v_gene: TRBV3-1/TRBV3-2
j_gene: TRBJ2-6
d_gene: NA
abundance: NA
CDR3aa: CASSTLIPNRAGANVLTF
CDR3nt: TGTGCCAGCAGCACACTCATACCAAACAGGGCTGGGGCCAACGTCCTGACTTTC

v_gene: TRBV4-1
j_gene: TRBJ2-2
d_gene: NA
abundance: NA
CDR3aa: CASSQVKGRNTGELFF
CDR3nt: TGCGCCAGCAGCCAAGTGAAGGGGCGGAACACCGGGGAGCTGTTTTTT

v_gene: TRBV7-2
j_gene: TRBJ2-4
d_gene: NA
abundance: NA
CDR3aa: CASSYPVAKNIQYF
CDR3nt: TGTGCCAGCAGCTACCCAGTAGCCAAAAACATTCAGTACTTC

v_gene: TRBV30
j_gene: TRBJ1-5
d_gene: NA
abundance: NA
CDR3aa: CAWSKQGSNQPQHF
CDR3nt: TGTGCCTGGAGTAAACAGGGTAGCAATCAGCCCCAGCATTTT

v_gene: TRBV15
j_gene: TRBJ1-5
d_gene: TRBD1
abundance: NA
CDR3aa: CATSRDLRGPSQPQHF
CDR3nt: TGTGCCACCAGCAGAGATTTGAGGGGGCCGAGTCAGCCCCAGCATTTT

v_gene: TRBV18
j_gene: TRBJ1-1
d_gene: NA
abundance: few
CDR3aa: CASSPSQGFNTEAFF
CDR3nt: TGTGCCAGCTCACCAAGTCAGGGATTTAACACTGAAGCTTTCTTT

v_gene: TRBV27
j_gene: TRBJ2-3
d_gene: TRBD1
abundance: NA
CDR3aa: CASSLSRPGTGRQDFTDTQYF
CDR3nt: TGTGCCAGCAGTTTATCGCGCCCCGGGACAGGGCGTCAAGACTTCACAGATACGCAGTATTTT

v_gene: TRBV2
j_gene: TRBJ2-3
d_gene: TRBD2
abundance: NA
CDR3aa: CASREILAGADTQYF
CDR3nt: TGTGCCAGCAGAGAAATCCTAGCGGGAGCAGATACGCAGTATTTT

v_gene: TRBV5-1
j_gene: TRBJ1-4
d_gene: NA
abundance: NA
CDR3aa: CASSLRASTNEKLFF
CDR3nt: TGCGCCAGCAGCTTACGGGCTTCAACTAATGAAAAACTGTTTTTT

v_gene: TRBV5-6
j_gene: TRBJ1-2
d_gene: TRBD1
abundance: NA
CDR3aa: CASSRTGSNYGYTF
CDR3nt: TGTGCCAGCAGCAGGACAGGGTCTAACTATGGCTACACCTTC

v_gene: TRBV11-2
j_gene: TRBJ1-1
d_gene: TRBD1
abundance: NA
CDR3aa: CASSSRDRVIGAFF
CDR3nt: TGTGCCAGCAGCTCAAGGGACAGGGTGATTGGCGCTTTCTTT

v_gene: TRBV6-5
j_gene: TRBJ1-5
d_gene: NA
abundance: NA
CDR3aa: CASSLGSGPGNQPQHF
CDR3nt: TGTGCCAGCAGTTTGGGTTCAGGTCCCGGCAATCAGCCCCAGCATTTT

v_gene: TRBV18
j_gene: TRBJ2-5
d_gene: TRBD1
abundance: NA
CDR3aa: CASSPRTNRGRRETQYF
CDR3nt: TGTGCCAGCTCACCAAGAACGAATAGGGGGCGAAGAGAGACCCAGTACTTC